The T cell receptor (beta chain) described here comes from a study of blood T cell repertoires in COVID-19. V gave up 0 bases and J gave up 6 bases; unmatched junction bases: 5. Germline values: CDR1 SGHRS, CDR2 YFSETQ. There are 15 residues in the CDR3. Here immunoSEQ multiplex PCR was the method, and the copy in TCRdb shows in-frame clones only, minus some. The sample includes about 240,000 clones, 85% of them seen just once. This TCR was sampled from a woman in her fifties or sixties with active or convalescent COVID-19. V gene TRBV5-1 combines with J gene TRBJ1-2; 10 positions match TRBD1. Sequenced: peripheral blood. The CDR3 spells CASSLVGQGIDGYTF. CDR3 bases: TGCGCCAGCAGCTTGGTGGGACAGGGGATCGATGGCTACACCTTC.